Listed here is a single T cell receptor beta chain. The CDR3 spans 13 residues. The record originates from a study of blood T cell repertoires in COVID-19. Across the study: Specimens from acute and convalescent COVID-19 originated in the United States, Italy and Spain. T cells, B-cell-depleted T cells, or PBMCs supplied cDNA or gDNA.

Authors' methods: Nucleated cell counts were estimated from reference gene primer amplification. Clones were sequenced by immunoSEQ multiplex PCR, and TCRdb holds only the in-frame ones, with some missing. V and J calls and clone size are those listed in that table; D and trimming were worked out from the DNA. Among about 210,000 clones listed, 80% were seen once. Sample: peripheral blood. The TCR was taken from a man in his 60s with acute or convalescent COVID-19. V usage is TRBV21-1 and J usage is TRBJ2-7; the table gives TRBD2 as D, unverified against the DNA. TRBV21-1 is a listed pseudogene. The DNA for the CDR3 is TGTGCCAGCAGCTCACCTCGGGGGTACGAGCAGTACTTC. This translates into CASSSPRGYEQYF.